Listed below are T cell receptor beta chains from one sample, sequenced in a study of PD-L1 blockade in urothelial cancer. The repertoire was sequenced with immunoSEQ multiplex PCR; TCRdb's copy has only in-frame clones and lacks some. This table holds 45,000 to 60,000 clones, over 75% found once. The specimen was PBMCs, collected around atezolizumab (anti-PD-L1) treatment. These receptors were obtained from a man between 70 and 80 years old with urothelial cancer. Each CDR3 is given with its conserved first and last residue. The D gene is left open where the match is weak. Size tells how often a clone was seen (once, few, many) or the class of an expanded clone, and some rows leave it out.

D gene: -
J gene: TRBJ2-2
CDR3 length: 14
clone size: few
V gene: TRBV7-3
CDR3 protein: CASSSVDLGGELFF
CDR3 DNA: TGTGCCAGCAGCTCAGTGGACTTAGGCGGGGAGCTGTTTTTT

D gene: TRBD2
J gene: TRBJ2-1
CDR3 length: 14
clone size: -
V gene: TRBV2
CDR3 protein: CASSGLAGLDEQFF
CDR3 DNA: TGTGCCAGCAGTGGACTAGCGGGACTCGATGAGCAGTTCTTC

D gene: TRBD1
J gene: TRBJ2-7
CDR3 length: 15
clone size: -
V gene: TRBV9
CDR3 protein: CASSPSGTGKLEQYF
CDR3 DNA: TGTGCCAGCTCTCCTTCCGGGACAGGGAAGCTCGAGCAGTACTTC

D gene: -
J gene: TRBJ1-3
CDR3 length: 15
clone size: once
V gene: TRBV2
CDR3 protein: CASSETDRAGNTIYF
CDR3 DNA: TGTGCCAGCAGTGAAACGGACAGAGCAGGAAACACCATATATTTT

D gene: TRBD1
J gene: TRBJ1-4
CDR3 length: 13
clone size: -
V gene: TRBV10-2
CDR3 protein: CASSEASGTGLFF
CDR3 DNA: TGCGCCAGCAGTGAGGCGTCCGGGACAGGGCTGTTTTTT

D gene: -
J gene: TRBJ1-5
CDR3 length: 15
clone size: -
V gene: TRBV30
CDR3 protein: CAWSVGQGSNQPQHF
CDR3 DNA: TGTGCCTGGAGTGTGGGGCAGGGAAGCAATCAGCCCCAGCATTTT

D gene: TRBD1
J gene: TRBJ2-7
CDR3 length: 19
clone size: -
V gene: TRBV11-2
CDR3 protein: CASSSFSGTALRGTYEQYF
CDR3 DNA: TGTGCCAGCAGCTCTTTCTCCGGGACAGCGCTAAGGGGAACTTACGAGCAGTACTTC

D gene: -
J gene: TRBJ1-1
CDR3 length: 13
clone size: -
V gene: TRBV10-3
CDR3 protein: CAISRQGNTEAFF
CDR3 DNA: TGTGCCATCAGTCGACAAGGGAACACTGAAGCTTTCTTT

D gene: -
J gene: TRBJ2-2
CDR3 length: 15
clone size: -
V gene: TRBV28
CDR3 protein: CASSLGQVNTGELFF
CDR3 DNA: TGTGCCAGCAGTTTAGGGCAGGTTAACACCGGGGAGCTGTTTTTT

D gene: -
J gene: TRBJ2-5
CDR3 length: 14
clone size: -
V gene: TRBV15
CDR3 protein: CATSRVVQGETQYF
CDR3 DNA: TGTGCCACCAGCAGAGTTGTCCAGGGAGAGACCCAGTACTTC

D gene: TRBD2
J gene: TRBJ2-7
CDR3 length: 15
clone size: -
V gene: TRBV5-1
CDR3 protein: CASRRLAGDSYEQYF
CDR3 DNA: TGCGCCAGCAGGCGACTAGCGGGAGACTCCTACGAGCAGTACTTC

D gene: -
J gene: TRBJ2-5
CDR3 length: 15
clone size: -
V gene: TRBV4-2
CDR3 protein: CASSQVTGSQETQYF
CDR3 DNA: TGTGCCAGCAGCCAAGTTACAGGGAGCCAAGAGACCCAGTACTTC

D gene: TRBD1
J gene: TRBJ1-2
CDR3 length: 17
clone size: -
V gene: TRBV10-3
CDR3 protein: CAISEPFGQAPDPGYTF
CDR3 DNA: TGTGCCATCAGTGAGCCCTTCGGACAGGCCCCTGATCCGGGCTACACCTTC

D gene: -
J gene: TRBJ2-1
CDR3 length: 15
clone size: -
V gene: TRBV5-1
CDR3 protein: CASSRGGGRPMEQFF
CDR3 DNA: TGCGCCAGCAGCCGAGGGGGCGGGAGGCCCATGGAGCAGTTCTTC

D gene: TRBD1
J gene: TRBJ2-1
CDR3 length: 16
clone size: few
V gene: TRBV28
CDR3 protein: CASSPSMGTGGNEQFF
CDR3 DNA: TGTGCCAGCAGTCCTAGTATGGGGACAGGGGGCAATGAGCAGTTCTTC

D gene: -
J gene: TRBJ2-2
CDR3 length: 17
clone size: -
V gene: TRBV5-1
CDR3 protein: CASTSQGRVRNTGELFF
CDR3 DNA: TGCGCCAGCACTAGTCAAGGCCGAGTGCGTAACACCGGGGAGCTGTTTTTT

D gene: -
J gene: TRBJ1-2
CDR3 length: 13
clone size: -
V gene: TRBV29-1
CDR3 protein: CSVASGGNYGYTF
CDR3 DNA: TGCAGCGTTGCTTCGGGGGGGAACTATGGCTACACCTTC

D gene: TRBD1
J gene: TRBJ2-2
CDR3 length: 15
clone size: -
V gene: TRBV19
CDR3 protein: CASRDRRLNTGELFF
CDR3 DNA: TGTGCCAGCAGGGACAGACGCTTAAACACCGGGGAGCTGTTTTTT

D gene: TRBD1
J gene: TRBJ2-1
CDR3 length: 14
clone size: once
V gene: TRBV27
CDR3 protein: CASSLIGQGNEQFF
CDR3 DNA: TGTGCCAGCAGTTTAATAGGACAGGGTAATGAGCAGTTCTTC

D gene: TRBD1
J gene: TRBJ1-2
CDR3 length: 14
clone size: -
V gene: TRBV6-6
CDR3 protein: CASRMTGVGYGYTF
CDR3 DNA: TGTGCCAGCAGAATGACAGGGGTGGGCTATGGCTACACCTTC

D gene: TRBD1
J gene: TRBJ2-7
CDR3 length: 16
clone size: -
V gene: TRBV6-1
CDR3 protein: CASSDTGQGFFHEQYF
CDR3 DNA: TGTGCCAGCAGTGATACGGGACAGGGTTTTTTCCACGAGCAGTACTTC

D gene: TRBD2
J gene: TRBJ2-7
CDR3 length: 17
clone size: -
V gene: TRBV6-1
CDR3 protein: CASSDLHTSGRSYEQYF
CDR3 DNA: TGTGCCAGCAGTGACCTCCACACTAGCGGCCGCTCCTACGAGCAGTACTTC